These 13 T cell receptor beta chains were sequenced from one sample in a study of monozygotic twins with cystic fibrosis. The repertoire was sequenced with immunoSEQ multiplex PCR; TCRdb's copy has only in-frame clones and lacks some. The table records roughly 23,000 clones, just under 90% of them present only once. The sequenced material came from blood. All receptors come from a woman aged 25 to 39 with cystic fibrosis.

The genes are TRBV30 and TRBJ2-3; D gene ambiguous. Trimming cost V 5 bases and J 4 bases, with 16 bases left between them. Per the germline V gene, CDR1 is GTSNPN and CDR2 is SVGIG (reference sequence). The CDR3 loop spans 14 amino acids. The CDR3 DNA follows: TGTGCCTGGGGGTTCGGGTCGACCCCAGATACGCAGTATTTT. Protein: CAWGFGSTPDTQYF.

The rearrangement links TRBV9 to TRBJ2-1, with 12 bases identical to TRBD2. The germline V gene has CDR1 SGDLS and CDR2 YYNGEE. The CDR3 sequence is 18 residues long. V trimming: 3 bases; J trimming: 6 bases; junction bases outside the gene matches: 13. The CDR3 is CASSEASNPGLAGNEQFF. CDR3 DNA sequence: TGTGCCAGCAGCGAAGCTAGCAACCCGGGACTAGCGGGCAATGAGCAGTTCTTC. Filled out from reference TRBV9 and TRBJ2-1, the complete variable domain reads DSGVTQTPKHLITATGQRVTLRCSPRSGDLSVYWYQQSLDQGLQFLIQYYNGEERAKGNILERFSAQQFPDLHSELNLSSLELGDSALYFCASSEASNPGLAGNEQFFGPGTRLTVL.

This clone came up once. The gene calls are TRBV10-3 and TRBJ1-2, with D possibly matching TRBD1 (6 bases). V lost 10 bases to trimming and J lost 2 bases, with 17 bases between them. CDR1 and CDR2 (germline): ENHRY, SYGVKD. This CDR3 contains 14 residues. The CDR3: CASSLSGGNYGYTF. Written as DNA, the CDR3 is TGTGCCAGCAGCCTTAGCGGGGGCAACTATGGCTACACCTTC.

The chain recombines TRBV4-2 with TRBJ2-5; D uncertain. The CDR3 covers 15 residues. In germline, CDR1 is LGHNA, CDR2 YNFKEQ. Trimming left V 0 bases short and J 0 bases short, with 8 bases between. The CDR3 reads CASSQEAKNQETQYF. In nucleotides, the CDR3 is TGTGCCAGCAGCCAAGAAGCTAAGAACCAAGAGACCCAGTACTTC.

This chain uses TRBV2 with TRBJ2-7; 7 nucleotides agree with TRBD2. The V gene end was trimmed by 4 bases and the J gene end by 5 bases; junction bases not matched to a gene: 8. The CDR3 loop spans 14 amino acids. Germline assignment: CDR1 SNHLY and CDR2 FYNNEI. The CDR3, as DNA: TGTGCCAGCAGTGTAAACCGGGACTACGACGAGCAGTACTTC. Translating gives CASSVNRDYDEQYF.

This clone was observed once. The chain uses TRBV6-4 and TRBJ1-1; maybe TRBD1 (5 bases). V lost 8 bases and J lost 0, with 13 bases in between. This CDR3 has 14 amino acids. Germline loops: CDR1 MRHNA, CDR2 SNTAGT. CDR3 sequence reads: CASGGYILNTEAFF. The DNA for the CDR3 is TGTGCCAGCGGGGGATATATCCTGAACACTGAAGCTTTCTTT.

The genes are TRBV2 and TRBJ2-2, with 8 nucleotides matching TRBD1. From germline, CDR1 is SNHLY and CDR2 FYNNEI. The J segment lost 5 bases and the V segment lost 8 bases, leaving 10 bases of the junction unmatched. The CDR3 contains 15 residues. CDR3 nucleotide sequence: TGTGCCAGCCGTATGGCCAACAGGGGGACCGGGGAGCTGTTTTTT. Amino acids: CASRMANRGTGELFF.

The gene calls are TRBV5-1 and TRBJ2-2; 7 bases line up with TRBD1. This CDR3 comprises 14 residues. Per germline, CDR1 SGHRS and CDR2 YFSETQ. V shed 2 bases, J shed 7 bases, and the junction held 5 bases outside the gene matches. The CDR3 sequence: CASSFPGGIGELFF. In nucleotides, the CDR3 is TGCGCCAGCAGCTTCCCAGGGGGTATCGGGGAGCTGTTTTTT.

The chain joins TRBV9 to TRBJ1-4; 10 bases are a match to TRBD1. V shed 0 bases and J 6 bases; nucleotides not matched to a gene: 2. CDR1 and CDR2 (germline): SGDLS, YYNGEE. CDR3 length equals 15 residues. This chain's CDR3 is CASSVGGTGDEKLFF. CDR3 bases: TGTGCCAGCAGCGTAGGAGGGACAGGGGATGAAAAACTGTTTTTT.

The chain links TRBV14 to TRBJ1-2; D is ambiguous. The CDR3 extends over 14 amino acids. Germline V gene data show CDR1 as SGHDN and CDR2 as FVKESK. V gave up 0 bases and J gave up 8 bases, with 13 bases separating them. The CDR3 bases are TGTGCCAGCAGCCAAGACGTCCCCAGTGGGGGCTACACCTTC. It yields the protein CASSQDVPSGGYTF.

This clone has more than one count but fewer than ten. Within the sample, other DNA sequences also encode this same CDR3. The rearrangement links TRBV29-1 to TRBJ2-7; 7 bases are shared with TRBD1. CDR1 is SQVTM, CDR2 ANQGSEA, per germline. The CDR3 consists of 12 residues. J gave up 3 bases and V 6 bases, and 5 bases lay outside the gene matches. The CDR3, as DNA: TGCAGCGTAGGGGGCCAGTACTACGAGCAGTACTTC. Encoded protein: CSVGGQYYEQYF.

The J gene is TRBJ1-2, the V gene TRBV5-5, with 7 positions matching TRBD1. The germline V gene has CDR1 SGHKS and CDR2 YYEKEE (reference sequence). J gave up 2 bases and V 3 bases, and 4 bases lay outside the gene matches. The CDR3 is made up of 14 amino acids. The CDR3 DNA follows: TGTGCCAGCAGCTCCGGGACAGACAACTATGGCTACACCTTC. Protein: CASSSGTDNYGYTF.

The V gene is TRBV14, the J gene TRBJ1-1; no firm D call. CDR3 length equals 13 residues. Per germline, CDR1 SGHDN and CDR2 FVKESK. Trimming cost V 3 bases and J 4 bases, with 9 bases left between them. The chain's CDR3 is CASSHIPGTEAFF. The DNA for the CDR3 is TGTGCCAGCAGCCACATACCGGGCACTGAAGCTTTCTTT.